Below, 25 T cell receptor beta chains from the same sample are listed, as sequenced in a study of T cell repertoires in cytomegalovirus infection (dated by TCRdb to between 2019 and 2020). The treatment or condition label, read with the paper, signifies: in vitro stimulation with specific CMV peptide epitopes to enrich CMV-specific T cells. These receptors lack a known antigen. The sequencing machine was an Illumina HiSeq 1500. TCRdb passed the public sequencing reads through fastp at Q25 and MiXCR, retaining productive beta sequences. Each record represents a unique CDR3 protein, reported with the most common genes and DNA among its rows. The sample table records roughly 87,000 distinct CDR3 sequences; approximately 32% of these occur just once. Over 60% of the sample belongs to the ten largest clones. Sample: CD8+ T cells from cultured PBMCs, taken from culture after CMV antigen stimulation. These receptors all stem from a human donor in good health (CMV status not recorded). Some clones in this sample may be carry-over from other donors' samples.

The table lists this clonotype with many counts. The chain has TRBV15 and TRBJ1-5; no clear D. V was cut by 4 bases and J by 6 bases, with 10 bases left in between. CDR1 LNHNV and CDR2 YYDKDF come from the germline V gene (reference sequence). The CDR3 extends over 13 amino acids. The CDR3 bases are TGTGCCACCAGCACCTCGATCAGTCAGCCCCAGCATTTT. Residues: CATSTSISQPQHF.

The chain carries TRBV12-3 or TRBV12-4 and TRBJ1-2; D is perhaps TRBD1 (5 bases). This CDR3 is built from 13 residues. Between the trimmed V and J ends, which lost 2 bases and 10 bases, there was a span of 14 bases. The CDR3 nucleotides read TGTGCCAGCAGTTTATCGGGGGGTCGGGACTACACCTTC. This translates into CASSLSGGRDYTF.

V is TRBV19 and J is TRBJ2-1, with D perhaps assigned TRBD1 or TRBD2 (7 bases each). The CDR3 runs to 14 residues. Germline values: CDR1 LNHDA, CDR2 SQIVND (reference sequence). V gave up 5 bases and J gave up 4 bases, with 12 bases separating them. DNA for the CDR3: TGTGCCAGTAGTGTGCAGGGGGGGTACAATGAGCAGTTCTTC. Its protein product is CASSVQGGYNEQFF.

This clonotype has a count of ten or more. V and J are TRBV7-2 and TRBJ1-4, with 7 bases identical to TRBD1. CDR1 and CDR2 (germline): SGHTA, FQGNSA. The junction had 3 bases not matched to a gene; V was cut back by 1 base and J by 4 bases. The CDR3 sequence is 15 residues long. The CDR3 DNA is TGTGCCAGCAGCTTAGGGGGGACAGTTAATGAAAAACTGTTTTTT. As protein: CASSLGGTVNEKLFF.

In this sample, this clonotype turned up a few times. This sequence joins TRBV25-1 and TRBJ1-4; weak D call: TRBD1 (6 bases). CDR3 size: 16 residues. The V end was cut by 2 bases, the J end by 0 bases, with 10 bases between. CDR1 and CDR2 (germline): MGHDK, SYGVNS. The CDR3 here is CASSEIGQPTNEKLFF. The CDR3 DNA reads as TGTGCCAGCAGTGAAATAGGACAGCCAACTAATGAAAAACTGTTTTTT.

The V call is TRBV6-5, the J call TRBJ2-1; a possible D gene is TRBD2 (6 bases). Germline V gene data show CDR1 as MNHEY and CDR2 as SVGAGI. This CDR3 spans 15 amino acids. The ends were cut back, 0 bases at V and 2 bases at J, with 8 bases in the middle. The DNA for the CDR3 is TGTGCCAGCAGTTACTCGGCGGGGCCCTACAATGAGCAGTTCTTC. Encoded protein: CASSYSAGPYNEQFF.

This clonotype was counted between two and nine times. The chain combines TRBV19 with TRBJ1-1; D is unclear. Between the trimmed V and J ends, which lost 3 bases and 1 base, there was a span of 6 bases. Looked up from germline, CDR1 is LNHDA and CDR2 is SQIVND (reference sequence). The CDR3 has 13 amino acids. The CDR3 DNA follows: TGTGCCAGTAGTATGGTGAGGAACACTGAAGCTTTCTTT. This gives the protein CASSMVRNTEAFF.

This clonotype was detected only a few times. The rearrangement uses TRBV12-3 or TRBV12-4 and TRBJ1-5, with a tentative D call TRBD1 (5 bases). The V end was cut by 6 bases, the J end by 3 bases, with 15 bases between. This CDR3 has 15 residues. The CDR3 bases are TGTGCCAGCAGCTCCCTAGACAGCACCAATCAGCCCCAGCATTTT. Protein sequence: CASSSLDSTNQPQHF.

The table lists this clonotype with a few counts. The chain has TRBV7-9 and TRBJ2-1; a weak D match, TRBD2 (5 bases). V was clipped by 4 bases and J by 5 bases, with 21 bases between them. The CDR3 is made up of 17 amino acids. Germline V gene sequence: CDR1 SEHNR, CDR2 FQNEAQ (reference sequence). CDR3 protein: CASSSFRVSGDDNEQFF. The CDR3 DNA follows: TGTGCCAGCAGCTCATTTCGAGTCAGCGGAGACGACAATGAGCAGTTCTTC.

This chain links TRBV7-2 with TRBJ2-1; 11 bases fit TRBD1. Germline V CDR1 and CDR2: SGHTA, FQGNSA. This CDR3 region has 14 residues. V lost 5 bases to trimming and J lost 8 bases; unmatched junction nucleotides: 5. CDR3 bases: TGTGCCAGCAGCCTCGGACAGGGGGCGTATGAGCAGTTCTTC. Translated, it gives CASSLGQGAYEQFF. Filled out from reference TRBV7-2 and TRBJ2-1, the complete variable domain reads GAGVSQSPSNKVTEKGKDVELRCDPISGHTALYWYRQSLGQGLEFLIYFQGNSAPDKSGLPSDRFSAERTGGSVSTLTIQRTQQEDSAVYLCASSLGQGAYEQFFGPGTRLTVL.

The V gene is TRBV28, the J gene TRBJ1-3; perhaps TRBD1 as D (5 bases). Trimming removed 7 bases from V and 0 bases from J, with 16 bases in between. Germline V lookup: CDR1 MDHEN, CDR2 SYDVKM. The CDR3 sequence is 16 residues long. The CDR3: CASTSSGTFSGNTIYF. The CDR3 DNA follows: TGTGCCAGCACTTCATCCGGGACGTTCTCTGGAAACACCATATATTTT.

This clonotype was picked up a small number of times. J is TRBJ2-5 and V is TRBV12-3 or TRBV12-4; 10 bases map to TRBD1. This CDR3 region has 14 residues. Trimming at V came to 5 bases and at J to 3 bases, leaving 3 bases not matched to a gene. The CDR3 nucleotides read TGTGCCAGCAGTGCAGGGACAGGGGAAGAGACCCAGTACTTC. It codes for CASSAGTGEETQYF.

CDR3 in amino acids: CASSHIRDVFGEQYF. In DNA form, the CDR3 reads TGTGCCAGCAGTCACATCCGGGACGTTTTTGGCGAGCAGTACTTC. V and J are TRBV27 and TRBJ2-7, with D possibly being TRBD1 or TRBD2 (5 bases each). The CDR3 runs to 15 residues. From germline, CDR1 is MNHEY and CDR2 SMNVEV (reference sequence). Trimming removed 5 bases from V and 6 bases from J, with 20 bases in between.

This clonotype appeared a few times. The chain has TRBV6-6 and TRBJ1-2, with 9 bases fitting TRBD1. The germline gives CDR1 MNHNY, CDR2 SVGAGI (reference sequence). The junction had 7 bases not matched to a gene; V was cut back by 6 bases and J by 8 bases. CDR3 length equals 13 residues. The CDR3 coding sequence is TGTGCCAGCAGGATCGGGACAGGGAGGGGCTACACCTTC. Translating it yields CASRIGTGRGYTF.

This clonotype was detected many times. The chain is built from TRBV7-2 and TRBJ1-2, with D maybe TRBD1 (5 bases). The germline gives CDR1 SGHTA, CDR2 FQGNSA. CDR3 size: 15 residues. Trimming took 1 base from V and 3 from J, leaving 12 bases between them. This CDR3 reads CASSLVVGGDYGYTF. CDR3 coding DNA: TGTGCCAGCAGCTTAGTGGTGGGAGGGGACTATGGCTACACCTTC.

The V gene is TRBV9, the J gene TRBJ2-1; 7 bases line up with TRBD1. CDR1 is SGDLS and CDR2 is YYNGEE in the germline V gene. This CDR3 contains 15 residues. With 3 bases clipped from V and 5 bases from J, the junction kept 8 bases outside the gene matches. The CDR3 protein is CASSAGGGADNEQFF. The CDR3 DNA is TGTGCCAGCAGCGCAGGGGGTGGGGCAGACAATGAGCAGTTCTTC. The full variable domain, completed using reference TRBV9 and TRBJ2-1, is DSGVTQTPKHLITATGQRVTLRCSPRSGDLSVYWYQQSLDQGLQFLIQYYNGEERAKGNILERFSAQQFPDLHSELNLSSLELGDSALYFCASSAGGGADNEQFFGPGTRLTVL.

This clonotype has ten or more counts. The chain is built from TRBV3-1 and TRBJ1-2; TRBD1 might be the D (6 bases). The CDR3 contains 16 residues. Deletions cut 0 bases from V and 4 bases from J, with 15 bases between. Germline-derived CDR1 and CDR2 are LGHDT and YNNKEL (reference sequence). This chain's CDR3 is CASSQDTRGLGYGYTF. In DNA form, the CDR3 reads TGTGCCAGCAGCCAAGATACCCGGGGGCTCGGCTATGGCTACACCTTC.

This clonotype was picked up a small number of times. The chain joins TRBV29-1 to TRBJ2-2; 8 nucleotides agree with TRBD1. The trim removed 3 bases at V and 2 bases at J, leaving 11 bases unmatched. Germline values: CDR1 SQVTM, CDR2 ANQGSEA. This CDR3 has 17 amino acids. DNA of the CDR3: TGCAGCGTTGAGGTAACTGGGACAGGATTCAACACCGGGGAGCTGTTTTTT. This translates into CSVEVTGTGFNTGELFF.

V gene TRBV4-1 combines with J gene TRBJ2-1, with TRBD1 matching 8 bases. Trimming removed 1 base from V and 8 bases from J; junction bases left unmatched: 16. Germline CDR1 and CDR2: MGHRA and YSYEKL. This CDR3 contains 18 residues. The CDR3 is CASSQVPPPGQGLHEQFF. DNA of the CDR3: TGCGCCAGCAGCCAAGTTCCTCCTCCCGGACAGGGACTCCATGAGCAGTTCTTC.

Details on this clonotype: Compared with germline, one end of the junction differs, possibly owing to a read error. V is TRBV12-3 or TRBV12-4 and J is TRBJ2-3; 10 nucleotides align to TRBD2. This CDR3 region has 16 residues. CDR3 residues: CVSSGRAGGSTDTQYF. CDR3 nucleotide sequence: TGTGTCAGCAGTGGAAGAGCGGGGGGGAGCACAGATACGCAGTATTTT.

The chain joins TRBV4-1 to TRBJ2-3; D possibly corresponds to TRBD1 (5 bases). Germline lookup yields CDR1 MGHRA and CDR2 YSYEKL. The CDR3 runs 16 residues. Trimming left V 0 bases short and J 0 bases short, with 10 bases between. For the CDR3, the DNA is TGCGCCAGCAGCCAAGATCTGACAGCTAGCACAGATACGCAGTATTTT. This sequence encodes CASSQDLTASTDTQYF.

As concerns this clonotype: Its ends do not fully match the called genes, so a read error is possible. This sequence joins TRBV12-3 or TRBV12-4 and TRBJ2-1; TRBD1 aligns across 7 bases. This CDR3 contains 15 residues. This chain's CDR3 is CASTLPGQKYNKQFF. The DNA of the CDR3 is TGTGCCAGCACCCTACCGGGACAGAAGTACAATAAGCAGTTCTTC.

The chain combines TRBV5-4 with TRBJ2-4; 8 bases map to TRBD2. Trimming took 2 bases from V and 7 from J; bases not matched to a gene: 2. Germline V gene sequence: CDR1 SGHNT, CDR2 YYREEE (reference sequence). There are 13 residues in the CDR3. DNA of the CDR3: TGTGCCAGCAGCTTTCGGGGGGGTAACATTCAGTACTTC. It translates to CASSFRGGNIQYF.

There are many counts of this clonotype. The rearrangement joins TRBV12-3 or TRBV12-4 to TRBJ1-5; 10 bases agree with TRBD1. This CDR3 spans 16 amino acids. With 6 bases clipped from V and 11 bases from J, the junction kept 16 bases outside the gene matches. CDR3 nucleotide sequence: TGTGCCAGCAGCTCGAGGGGGGGGGGACAGGGGATTGCCCAGCATTTT. Translated: CASSSRGGGQGIAQHF.

This chain links TRBV27 with TRBJ1-2, with D tentatively TRBD1 (6 bases). Germline values: CDR1 MNHEY, CDR2 SMNVEV (reference sequence). V lost 6 bases and J lost 3, with 11 bases in between. The CDR3 has 13 amino acids. The CDR3 region has the DNA TGTGCCAGCAGAGGGGGGGATGACTATGGCTACACCTTC. Amino acid sequence: CASRGGDDYGYTF.